This T cell receptor (beta chain) was profiled in a study of T cells in lung cancer brain metastases. Germline V CDR1 and CDR2: SGHRS, YFSETQ. This CDR3 contains 16 residues. Losses at the gene ends were 4 bases for V and 2 bases for J; bases not matched to a gene: 7. Exclusion applied to any patient with a history of multiple malignancies. Profiled with immunoSEQ multiplex PCR; TCRdb holds only in-frame clones, not every one. The sample records more than 4,000 clones, roughly 89% being singletons. The origin of this receptor is a woman in her forties or fifties with non-small cell lung cancer. The chain joins TRBV5-1 to TRBJ1-1; 11 bases align to TRBD1. The sequenced material came from tumor tissue from the primary lung tumor. The CDR3 protein is CASSKTGTGGNTEAFF. As DNA, the CDR3 is TGCGCCAGCAGCAAAACCGGGACAGGGGGTAACACTGAAGCTTTCTTT.